This TCR beta chain was retrieved from a study of T cell changes during pregnancy in multiple sclerosis. The CDR3 extends over 13 amino acids. Germline trimming cut 3 bases from V and 11 bases from J; bases unmatched to any gene: 10. Per germline, CDR1 SGHRS and CDR2 YFSETQ. Assay: immunoSEQ multiplex PCR; the TCRdb copy retains only in-frame clones and omits some. The data hold tens of thousands of clones, with about 95% observed a single time. This sequence was found in a female donor with multiple sclerosis, enrolled in a pregnancy study. This chain joins TRBV5-1 and TRBJ1-1; 7 bases are shared with TRBD1. The sequenced sample was peripheral blood, obtained in the third trimester of pregnancy. The CDR3 sequence is CASSSSTGLFAFF. The CDR3 nucleotides read TGCGCCAGCAGCTCCTCGACAGGGCTATTTGCTTTCTTT. The full variable domain, rest sourced from reference TRBV5-1 and TRBJ1-1, is KAGVTQTPRYLIKTRGQQVTLSCSPISGHRSVSWYQQTPGQGLQFLFEYFSETQRNKGNFPGRFSGRQFSNSRSEMNVSTLELGDSALYLCASSSSTGLFAFFGQGTRLTVV.